The rows below give T cell receptor beta chains drawn from one sample of a study of cytomegalovirus exposure and HLA in healthy donors. Produced via immunoSEQ multiplex PCR; TCRdb's table is partial and in-frame only. The repertoire includes about 140,000 clones, over 60% of them detected once, and over 3% sits in the top ten. The source material was PBMCs. The receptors originated from a man in his forties in good health and CMV-seronegative. Each CDR3 is given with its conserved first and last residue. A D gene is named only where the DNA matches it firmly. Clone size is not always given. Where it is, it says once, few, many or a class for expanded clones.

cdr3_nt: TGCAGCGTCGATATAGTGAGTCAGGGGCCCCACACTGAAGCTTTCTTT
cdr3_aa: CSVDIVSQGPHTEAFF
v_call: TRBV29-1
clone_size: few
j_call: TRBJ1-1
d_call: -

cdr3_nt: TGTGCCAGCAGGTCCCTCAGAGGGAGCACAGATACGCAGTATTTT
cdr3_aa: CASRSLRGSTDTQYF
v_call: TRBV6-6
clone_size: -
j_call: TRBJ2-3
d_call: -

cdr3_nt: TGTGCCAGCAGCCCGGGACAGTACCAAGAGACCCAGTACTTC
cdr3_aa: CASSPGQYQETQYF
v_call: TRBV5-4
clone_size: -
j_call: TRBJ2-5
d_call: TRBD1

cdr3_nt: TGCGCCAGCAGCAGGACTAGCGGGGGGGGCGGGGAGACCCAGTACTTC
cdr3_aa: CASSRTSGGGGETQYF
v_call: TRBV5-1
clone_size: -
j_call: TRBJ2-5
d_call: TRBD2

cdr3_nt: TGCAGCGTTGTAGGGCAGGGTGACGAGCAGTACTTC
cdr3_aa: CSVVGQGDEQYF
v_call: TRBV29-1
clone_size: few
j_call: TRBJ2-7
d_call: -

cdr3_nt: TGTGCCAGCAAGACTAGTGGACGCCCTGGAGATGAGCAGTTCTTC
cdr3_aa: CASKTSGRPGDEQFF
v_call: TRBV2
clone_size: -
j_call: TRBJ2-1
d_call: -

cdr3_nt: TGTGCCAGCAGCGTAGCTCAGGGTGTCACAGATACGCAGTATTTT
cdr3_aa: CASSVAQGVTDTQYF
v_call: TRBV9
clone_size: -
j_call: TRBJ2-3
d_call: -

cdr3_nt: TGTGCCAGCAGCCCGACTAGCGGCCACAATGAGCAGTTCTTC
cdr3_aa: CASSPTSGHNEQFF
v_call: TRBV7-9
clone_size: -
j_call: TRBJ2-1
d_call: TRBD2

cdr3_nt: TGTGCCAGCAGTTTGGGACAGGGGAACACTGAAGCTTTCTTT
cdr3_aa: CASSLGQGNTEAFF
v_call: TRBV27
clone_size: -
j_call: TRBJ1-1
d_call: TRBD1

cdr3_nt: TGCGCCAGCAGTCAAAGGGGACAGCCCTTTACTAACTATGGCTACACCTTC
cdr3_aa: CASSQRGQPFTNYGYTF
v_call: TRBV23-1
clone_size: -
j_call: TRBJ1-2
d_call: TRBD1

cdr3_nt: TGTGCCAGCAGCTTTGCCGGGACTAGCGGGGCAGATACGCAGTATTTT
cdr3_aa: CASSFAGTSGADTQYF
v_call: TRBV11-2
clone_size: -
j_call: TRBJ2-3
d_call: TRBD2

cdr3_nt: TGTGCCAGCAGTAAAAGCGGGAGGTCCTCCTACGAGCAGTACTTC
cdr3_aa: CASSKSGRSSYEQYF
v_call: TRBV28
clone_size: -
j_call: TRBJ2-7
d_call: TRBD2

cdr3_nt: TGCGCCAGCGGCTTGGGACTAGGCAATCAGCCCCAGCATTTT
cdr3_aa: CASGLGLGNQPQHF
v_call: TRBV5-1
clone_size: -
j_call: TRBJ1-5
d_call: -

cdr3_nt: TGCGCCAGCAGTCTCGGGGGGGTTTACAATGAGCAGTTCTTC
cdr3_aa: CASSLGGVYNEQFF
v_call: TRBV5-1
clone_size: -
j_call: TRBJ2-1
d_call: TRBD2

cdr3_nt: TGTGCCGCCGCGAGCGGGACCAGCTTAGATACGCAGTATTTT
cdr3_aa: CAAASGTSLDTQYF
v_call: TRBV10-3
clone_size: -
j_call: TRBJ2-3
d_call: TRBD2

cdr3_nt: TGTGCCTGGAGTGCATTGGGCATACCAGATACGCAGTATTTT
cdr3_aa: CAWSALGIPDTQYF
v_call: TRBV30
clone_size: -
j_call: TRBJ2-3
d_call: -

cdr3_nt: TGTGCCAGTAACTCGCGGGAAAGCTCCTACGAGCAGTACTTC
cdr3_aa: CASNSRESSYEQYF
v_call: TRBV19
clone_size: -
j_call: TRBJ2-7
d_call: -

cdr3_nt: TGCGCCAGCAGCCAAGATCAGGAGGCGCAGGGACATAATGAAAAACTGTTTTTT
cdr3_aa: CASSQDQEAQGHNEKLFF
v_call: TRBV4-1
clone_size: -
j_call: TRBJ1-4
d_call: -

cdr3_nt: TGTGCCAGCAGCTTCGGGGACAGGGTAGGCGGGGAGCTGTTTTTT
cdr3_aa: CASSFGDRVGGELFF
v_call: TRBV7-3
clone_size: once
j_call: TRBJ2-2
d_call: TRBD1

cdr3_nt: TGTGCCTGGAGTGAGAACAGCGGGCTGTTTTTT
cdr3_aa: CAWSENSGLFF
v_call: TRBV30
clone_size: -
j_call: TRBJ2-2
d_call: -

cdr3_nt: TGTGCCACCTCACAAGGACAGGGGAAGCCTGAAGCTTTCTTT
cdr3_aa: CATSQGQGKPEAFF
v_call: TRBV10-3
clone_size: few
j_call: TRBJ1-1
d_call: TRBD1

cdr3_nt: TGTGCCACAGGGGGCCAGAACACCGGGGAGCTGTTTTTT
cdr3_aa: CATGGQNTGELFF
v_call: TRBV28
clone_size: -
j_call: TRBJ2-2
d_call: TRBD1

cdr3_nt: TGTGCCGCACGGGGAGCGAGCTCCTACAATGAGCAGTTCTTC
cdr3_aa: CAARGASSYNEQFF
v_call: TRBV28
clone_size: -
j_call: TRBJ2-1
d_call: -

cdr3_nt: TGCGCCAGCAGCTCTGGACACCCAGAGACCCAGTACTTC
cdr3_aa: CASSSGHPETQYF
v_call: TRBV5-1
clone_size: once
j_call: TRBJ2-5
d_call: -

cdr3_nt: TGTGCCAGCAGTTTATCGCCCCGACTAGCGGGGGACTACGAGCAGTACTTC
cdr3_aa: CASSLSPRLAGDYEQYF
v_call: TRBV27
clone_size: -
j_call: TRBJ2-7
d_call: TRBD2

cdr3_nt: TGTGCCAGCAGCTTAGGGGCCAGGGGGACCTATGGCTACACCTTC
cdr3_aa: CASSLGARGTYGYTF
v_call: TRBV7-3
clone_size: -
j_call: TRBJ1-2
d_call: TRBD1

cdr3_nt: TGTGCCAGCAGTTTACAGTCAGGCTGGGAGACCCAGTACTTC
cdr3_aa: CASSLQSGWETQYF
v_call: TRBV27
clone_size: -
j_call: TRBJ2-5
d_call: -

cdr3_nt: TGTGCCAGCAGCTCCAGGTTCCAGCGGGATTTGTACGAGCAGTACTTC
cdr3_aa: CASSSRFQRDLYEQYF
v_call: TRBV11-2
clone_size: few
j_call: TRBJ2-7
d_call: TRBD2

cdr3_nt: TGTGCCAGCAGGGCTCAGGGTTTCACCGGGGAGCTGTTTTTT
cdr3_aa: CASRAQGFTGELFF
v_call: TRBV6-4
clone_size: -
j_call: TRBJ2-2
d_call: -

cdr3_nt: TGTGCCAGCAGCTTAGGGGGGCTATCTGGCTACACCTTC
cdr3_aa: CASSLGGLSGYTF
v_call: TRBV7-2
clone_size: -
j_call: TRBJ1-2
d_call: -